Each of the 26 T cell receptor beta chains below was sequenced from the same sample in a study of blood T cell repertoires in COVID-19. Using immunoSEQ multiplex PCR, the repertoire was profiled, and TCRdb retains in-frame clones only, with some absent. The sample comprises more than 200,000 clones, more than 75% of which are singletons, and approximately 1.7% rests with the top ten. Sequenced material: PBMCs or T cells enriched from blood (not recorded which). The source is a woman aged 50 to 60 who had recovered from COVID-19.

V gene TRBV10-3 combines with J gene TRBJ2-7, with D maybe TRBD2 (5 bases). Trimming left V 6 bases short and J 1 base short, with 13 bases between. The CDR3 is 14 residues long. Looked up from germline, CDR1 is ENHRY and CDR2 is SYGVKD. DNA of the CDR3: TGTGCCATCAGCTTGGTAGCGACATCCTACGAGCAGTACTTC. Translation: CAISLVATSYEQYF.

This clone was detected only a few times. The V and J genes are TRBV19 and TRBJ1-6, with 7 bases that match TRBD1. V lost 7 bases, J lost 4 bases, and 7 bases stayed unmatched. CDR3 length equals 15 residues. Germline V gives CDR1 LNHDA, CDR2 SQIVND (reference sequence). The CDR3 bases are TGTGCCAGTACCCCGACAGGGAAATATAATTCACCCCTCCACTTT. Its translation: CASTPTGKYNSPLHF.

V gene TRBV19 combines with J gene TRBJ2-5; D perhaps matches TRBD1 (5 bases). V gave up 3 bases and J gave up 4 bases, with 12 bases separating them. The V gene's germline CDR1 is LNHDA and CDR2 SQIVND (reference sequence). The CDR3 spans 14 residues. The CDR3 is CASSIPGLLETQYF. The CDR3 nucleotides are TGTGCCAGTAGTATTCCAGGGCTTTTAGAGACCCAGTACTTC.

The chain uses TRBV5-4 and TRBJ2-7; 10 bases agree with TRBD2. Trimming cost V 4 bases and J 2 bases; bases outside gene matches: 12. The CDR3 has 17 residues. Germline CDR1 and CDR2: SGHNT and YYREEE (reference sequence). CDR3 sequence: CASSQRSSGSWAYEQYF. The CDR3 nucleotides read TGTGCCAGCAGCCAGAGGTCTAGCGGGAGCTGGGCCTACGAGCAGTACTTC. The full variable domain, its missing parts supplied by reference TRBV5-4 and TRBJ2-7, is ETGVTQSPTHLIKTRGQQVTLRCSSQSGHNTVSWYQQALGQGPQFIFQYYREEENGRGNFPPRFSGLQFPNYSSELNVNALELDDSALYLCASSQRSSGSWAYEQYFGPGTRLTVT.

The V gene is TRBV14, the J gene TRBJ1-3; D is ambiguous. V dropped 1 base and J dropped 4 bases, with 8 bases sitting between them. CDR1 and CDR2 from the germline V gene are SGHDN and FVKESK. This CDR3 contains 14 residues. This CDR3 is CASSQANRGNTIYF. CDR3 DNA: TGTGCCAGCAGCCAAGCCAACAGAGGAAACACCATATATTTT.

The rearrangement uses TRBV6-2 or TRBV6-3 and TRBJ1-1; D is possibly TRBD1 (5 bases). Germline V gene lookup returns CDR1 MNHEY and CDR2 SVGEGT. V was pared by 6 bases and J by 5 bases, with 10 bases between. The CDR3 totals 12 residues. CDR3 nucleotides: TGTGCCAGCAGCCCCAGGGTGACTGAAGCTTTCTTT. It codes for CASSPRVTEAFF.

About this clone itself: Germline is not matched at one junction end, which may reflect a read error. Different DNA sequences within this sample yield the same CDR3. The chain carries TRBV19 and TRBJ1-2, with TRBD1 matching 7 bases. Per germline, CDR1 LNHDA and CDR2 SQIVND (reference sequence). The CDR3 spans 16 residues. CDR3 in DNA: TGTGCCAGTAGGCTCGGAGTGCAGGGGGTTAACTATGGTTACACCTTC. It is translated as CASRLGVQGVNYGYTF.

The rearrangement links TRBV19 to TRBJ1-6; D not certain. CDR1 and CDR2 from the germline V gene are LNHDA and SQIVND (reference sequence). The CDR3 covers 16 residues. The V end was cut by 4 bases, the J end by 9 bases, with 19 bases between. CDR3 residues: CASSTGGQRGGSPLHF. The CDR3 DNA reads TGTGCCAGTAGTACCGGCGGGCAGCGTGGTGGTTCACCCCTCCACTTT.

This clone came up once. The chain links TRBV4-2 to TRBJ2-3; D remains unclear. Trimming cost V 0 bases and J 5 bases, with 12 bases left between them. Looked up from germline, CDR1 is LGHNA and CDR2 is YNFKEQ. The length of the CDR3 is 15 residues. CDR3 bases: TGTGCCAGCAGCCAAGACGCCCCCGGTATAGATACGCAGTATTTT. Translation gives CASSQDAPGIDTQYF.

This clone was recorded once. This chain connects TRBV28 to TRBJ2-2; D perhaps matches TRBD2 (5 bases). Looked up from germline, CDR1 is MDHEN and CDR2 is SYDVKM. Trimming took off 5 bases at V and 2 bases at J, with 6 bases between the two ends. The CDR3 has 13 residues. CDR3 in amino acids: CASSTRNTGELFF. CDR3 DNA sequence: TGTGCCAGCAGTACTAGAAACACCGGGGAGCTGTTTTTT.

The rearrangement links TRBV6-2 or TRBV6-3 to TRBJ2-1; 7 positions match TRBD2. CDR3 length equals 19 residues. Germline CDR1 reads MNHEY; CDR2 reads SVGEGT. Trimming at V came to 0 bases and at J to 1 base, leaving 12 bases not matched to a gene. This CDR3 reads CASSYSSGSGGSSYNEQFF. In nucleotides, the CDR3 is TGTGCCAGCAGTTACTCGAGTGGTTCGGGCGGGAGTTCCTACAATGAGCAGTTCTTC.

This clone was seen once. The chain is built from TRBV7-3 and TRBJ2-1; 8 nucleotides agree with TRBD1. This CDR3 comprises 15 residues. V was clipped by 3 bases and J by 0 bases; unmatched bases: 1. Germline V gives CDR1 SGHTA, CDR2 FQGTGA. The CDR3 nucleotides read TGTGCCAGCAGCTTTGACAGGGGCTCCTACAATGAGCAGTTCTTC. This gives the protein CASSFDRGSYNEQFF. Using reference TRBV7-3 and TRBJ2-1 for the parts outside the CDR3, the full variable domain is GAGVSQTPSNKVTEKGKYVELRCDPISGHTALYWYRQSLGQGPEFLIYFQGTGAADDSGLPNDRFFAVRPEGSVSTLKIQRTERGDSAVYLCASSFDRGSYNEQFFGPGTRLTVL.

This chain uses TRBV5-1 with TRBJ1-1; D is perhaps TRBD1 (5 bases). V lost 7 bases and J lost 4, with 11 bases in between. The CDR3 loop spans 12 amino acids. The germline CDR1 and CDR2 sequences are SGHRS and YFSETQ. CDR3 region: CASSPGGTEAFF. Here the CDR3 DNA reads TGCGCCAGCTCCCCCGGGGGCACTGAAGCTTTCTTT.

The chain carries TRBV4-1 and TRBJ2-7, with D perhaps matching TRBD2 (6 bases). V lost 1 base and J 5 bases, leaving 18 bases between the germline ends. The CDR3 is 16 amino acids. Germline V gene sequence: CDR1 MGHRA, CDR2 YSYEKL. As DNA, the CDR3 is TGCGCCAGCAGCCAAGGAGCAGCAGGGCGGGACGACGAGCAGTACTTC. Translated: CASSQGAAGRDDEQYF.

V and J are TRBV19 and TRBJ1-2, with D possibly being TRBD1 (6 bases). The CDR3 spans 14 residues. Germline V gives CDR1 LNHDA, CDR2 SQIVND (reference sequence). Trimming pared 0 bases from V and 2 bases from J, leaving 7 bases between. This CDR3 is CASSIEQGNYGYTF. The DNA for the CDR3 is TGTGCCAGTAGTATAGAGCAGGGGAACTATGGCTACACCTTC.

The rearrangement uses TRBV5-1 and TRBJ2-1; 14 nucleotides match TRBD2. Germline V gene data show CDR1 as SGHRS and CDR2 as YFSETQ. V dropped 2 bases and J dropped 8; count of bases not matched to a gene: 12. The CDR3 loop spans 18 amino acids. DNA for the CDR3: TGCGCCAGCAGCTTAGATTGGACTAGCGGGAGGCCCAGGCATGAGCAGTTCTTC. This sequence encodes CASSLDWTSGRPRHEQFF.

This chain uses TRBV2 with TRBJ1-2; 12 bases agree with TRBD1. CDR3 length equals 13 residues. The germline V gene encodes CDR1 SNHLY and CDR2 FYNNEI. J was trimmed by 8 bases and V by 4 bases; bases with no gene match: 2. The CDR3 sequence is CASSGDRGRGYTF. The CDR3 nucleotides are TGTGCCAGCAGTGGGGACAGGGGGCGCGGCTACACCTTC.

This clone was seen only once. The chain employs TRBV15 and TRBJ1-5; D is unresolved. Germline values: CDR1 LNHNV, CDR2 YYDKDF (reference sequence). There are 12 residues in the CDR3. V shed 3 bases and J shed 3 bases, with 3 bases lying between them. The CDR3 DNA follows: TGTGCCACCAGCAGGTACAATCAGCCCCAGCATTTT. It translates to CATSRYNQPQHF.

This chain joins TRBV4-3 and TRBJ2-3, with TRBD2 as a possible D gene (5 bases). The CDR3 totals 14 residues. With 0 bases removed from V and 6 bases from J, the gap between germline ends came to 10 bases. Germline V gene lookup returns CDR1 LGHNA and CDR2 YSLEER. CDR3 nucleotides: TGCGCCAGCAGCCAAGATGGGTGGGAGGATACGCAGTATTTT. This codes for CASSQDGWEDTQYF.

The chain recombines TRBV12-2 with TRBJ1-1. TRBV12-2 is a pseudogene. There are 16 residues in the CDR3. The CDR3 region has the DNA TGTGCGTTACGCGGGGGTCGAAATCAGGGACACACTGAAGCTTTCTTT. Protein: CALRGGRNQGHTEAFF.

The chain couples TRBV5-5 to TRBJ2-5; 11 positions agree with TRBD2. CDR1 and CDR2 from the germline V gene are SGHKS and YYEKEE (reference sequence). The ends lost 4 bases at V and 1 base at J; junction bases unmatched: 6. The CDR3 sequence is 16 residues long. The CDR3 here is CASSRLAGWGQETQYF. Written as DNA, the CDR3 is TGTGCCAGCAGCCGACTAGCGGGATGGGGCCAAGAGACCCAGTACTTC.

The gene calls are TRBV5-1 and TRBJ1-2; D unclear. Trimming cost V 0 bases and J 9 bases, with 12 bases left between them. The CDR3 is 13 amino acids. From germline, CDR1 is SGHRS and CDR2 YFSETQ. The CDR3 nucleotides read TGCGCCAGCAGCTTGGAAGGAGGAGGCAGCTACACCTTC. It is translated as CASSLEGGGSYTF.

The chain employs TRBV28 and TRBJ2-1; tentative D call: TRBD2 (6 bases). The CDR3 runs 15 residues. Germline values: CDR1 MDHEN, CDR2 SYDVKM. V gave up 2 bases and J gave up 6 bases, with 14 bases separating them. CDR3 in amino acids: CASSLVGLNSNEQFF. The CDR3 DNA is TGTGCCAGCAGTTTAGTGGGACTCAATTCCAATGAGCAGTTCTTC.

The V and J genes are TRBV19 and TRBJ1-2; D remains unclear. CDR1 LNHDA and CDR2 SQIVND come from the germline V gene (reference sequence). V lost 7 bases and J 6 bases, leaving 12 bases between the germline ends. The CDR3 extends over 12 amino acids. CDR3 protein: CASNTLRNGYTF. The CDR3 DNA is TGTGCCAGTAACACCTTGAGGAATGGCTACACCTTC.

This sequence joins TRBV6-5 and TRBJ1-1; 8 positions match TRBD1. CDR1 and CDR2 (germline): MNHEY, SVGAGI. The CDR3 length is 14 residues. Trimming removed 2 bases from V and 5 bases from J; junction bases left unmatched: 4. In nucleotides, the CDR3 is TGTGCCAGCAGTTACCTCGGACAGGGTACTGAAGCTTTCTTT. Its translation: CASSYLGQGTEAFF.

J is TRBJ2-1 and V is TRBV28; the D gene is possibly TRBD1 (7 bases). Germline values: CDR1 MDHEN, CDR2 SYDVKM. This CDR3 comprises 15 residues. V was clipped by 5 bases and J by 1 base, with 12 bases between them. The CDR3: CASSREDRSYNEQFF. Written as DNA, the CDR3 is TGTGCCAGCAGTAGGGAGGACAGGTCCTACAATGAGCAGTTCTTC.